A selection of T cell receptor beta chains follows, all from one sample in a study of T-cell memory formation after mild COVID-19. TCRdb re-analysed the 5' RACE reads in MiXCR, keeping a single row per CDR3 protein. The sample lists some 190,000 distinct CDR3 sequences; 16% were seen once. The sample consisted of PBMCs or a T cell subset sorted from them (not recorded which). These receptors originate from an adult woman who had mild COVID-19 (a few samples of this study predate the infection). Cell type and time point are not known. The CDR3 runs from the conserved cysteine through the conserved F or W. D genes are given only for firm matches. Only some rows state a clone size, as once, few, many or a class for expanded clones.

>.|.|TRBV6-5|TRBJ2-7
CASSRQVHTYEQYF
TGTGCCAGCAGTCGACAGGTCCACACCTACGAGCAGTACTTC
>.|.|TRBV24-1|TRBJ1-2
CATSDRAVRKGYTF
TGTGCCACCAGTGATCGGGCCGTGAGAAAGGGCTACACCTTC
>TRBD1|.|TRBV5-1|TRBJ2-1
CASSLGSAGGSYNEQFF
TGCGCCAGCAGCTTGGGGTCTGCAGGGGGCTCCTACAATGAGCAGTTCTTC
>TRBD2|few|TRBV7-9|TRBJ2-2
CASSWSTSGSAGELFF
TGTGCCAGCAGTTGGTCAACTAGCGGGAGTGCCGGGGAGCTGTTTTTT
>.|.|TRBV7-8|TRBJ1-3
CASSPALRQGYSGNTIYF
TGTGCCAGCAGCCCAGCATTGAGGCAGGGGTACTCTGGAAACACCATATATTTT
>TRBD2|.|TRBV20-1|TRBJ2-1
CSARTREGYREQFF
TGCAGTGCTAGGACGCGGGAGGGCTACAGGGAGCAGTTCTTC
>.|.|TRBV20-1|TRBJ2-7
CSAEPGQGGGLEQYF
TGCAGTGCCGAACCCGGACAGGGAGGGGGCCTAGAGCAGTACTTC
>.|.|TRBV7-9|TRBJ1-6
CASSLEGGGALHF
TGTGCCAGCAGCTTAGAGGGGGGGGGAGCCCTCCACTTT
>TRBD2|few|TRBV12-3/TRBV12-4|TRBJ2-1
CASRRERGSYNEQFF
TGTGCCAGCAGACGAGAGCGGGGCTCCTACAATGAGCAGTTCTTC
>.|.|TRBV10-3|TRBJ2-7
CAISESRYEQYF
TGTGCCATCAGTGAGTCGAGGTACGAGCAGTACTTC
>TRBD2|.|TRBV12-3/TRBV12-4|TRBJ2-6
CASSSGTSGSPGANVLTF
TGTGCCAGCAGCTCAGGGACTAGCGGGAGCCCTGGGGCCAACGTCCTGACTTTC
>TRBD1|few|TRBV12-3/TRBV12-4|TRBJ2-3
CASSSGTVRTTDTQYF
TGTGCCAGCAGTTCGGGGACAGTACGGACCACAGATACGCAGTATTTT
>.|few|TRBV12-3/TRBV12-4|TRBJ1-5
CASSLGYGQPQHF
TGTGCCAGCAGTTTAGGGTACGGGCAGCCCCAGCATTTT
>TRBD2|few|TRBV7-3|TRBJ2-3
CASSSGLAPSTDTQYF
TGTGCCAGCAGCTCCGGACTAGCTCCTAGCACAGATACGCAGTATTTT
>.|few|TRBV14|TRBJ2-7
CASSQLGYEQYF
TGTGCCAGCAGCCAACTAGGGTACGAGCAGTACTTC
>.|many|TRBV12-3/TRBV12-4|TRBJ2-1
CASSPGLNEQFF
TGTGCCAGCAGCCCTGGACTAAATGAGCAGTTCTTC
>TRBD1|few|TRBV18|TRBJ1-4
CASSLDRDEKLFF
TGTGCCAGCTCGCTCGACAGGGATGAAAAACTGTTTTTT
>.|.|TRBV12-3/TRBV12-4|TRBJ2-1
CASSFGRRESSYNEQFF
TGTGCCAGCAGTTTTGGCCGTCGGGAGAGCTCCTACAATGAGCAGTTCTTC
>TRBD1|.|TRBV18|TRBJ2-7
CASSQPGQGSYEQYF
TGTGCCAGCTCACAACCGGGACAGGGCTCCTACGAGCAGTACTTC
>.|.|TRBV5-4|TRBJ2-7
CASSPDTGSYEQYF
TGTGCCAGCAGCCCGGACACGGGAAGCTACGAGCAGTACTTC
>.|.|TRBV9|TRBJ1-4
CASSVAQDRRGSNEKLFF
TGTGCCAGCAGCGTAGCTCAGGACAGAAGGGGGTCTAATGAAAAACTGTTTTTT
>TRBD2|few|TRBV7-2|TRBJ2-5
CASSVPLIAGEQETQYF
TGTGCCAGCAGCGTCCCACTGATAGCGGGAGAACAAGAGACCCAGTACTTC
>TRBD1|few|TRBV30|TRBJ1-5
CAWSALWGQVPQPQHF
TGTGCCTGGAGTGCCCTTTGGGGACAGGTACCTCAGCCCCAGCATTTT
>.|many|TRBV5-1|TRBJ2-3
CASSLNGGSTDTQYF
TGCGCCAGCAGCTTGAATGGCGGGAGCACAGATACGCAGTATTTT
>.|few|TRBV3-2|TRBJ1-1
CASSQEVGRGRVADQNTEAFF
TGTGCCAGCAGCCAAGAAGTAGGCAGGGGGCGCGTCGCGGATCAGAACACTGAAGCTTTCTTT
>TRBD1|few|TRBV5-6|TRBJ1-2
CASSLATGWDYGYTF
TGTGCCAGCAGCTTGGCGACAGGGTGGGACTATGGCTACACCTTC
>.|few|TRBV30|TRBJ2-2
CAWGLVYMEGELFF
TGTGCCTGGGGTTTAGTTTACATGGAAGGGGAGCTGTTTTTT
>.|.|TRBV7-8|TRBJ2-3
CASENFLTDTQYF
TGTGCCAGCGAGAACTTCCTTACAGATACGCAGTATTTT
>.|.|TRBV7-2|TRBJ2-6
CASSSVGVNVLTF
TGTGCCAGCAGCTCGGTCGGGGTCAACGTCCTGACTTTC
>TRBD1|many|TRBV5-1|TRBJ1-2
CASSVQGDNYGYTF
TGCGCCAGCAGCGTACAGGGGGACAACTATGGCTACACCTTC
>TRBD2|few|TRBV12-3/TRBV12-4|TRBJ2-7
CASRASGRAYEQYF
TGTGCCAGCAGAGCTAGCGGGAGGGCTTACGAGCAGTACTTC
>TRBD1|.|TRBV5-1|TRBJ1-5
CASSWGGDRNQPQHF
TGCGCCAGCAGCTGGGGAGGGGACAGGAATCAGCCCCAGCATTTT
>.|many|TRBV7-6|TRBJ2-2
CASSWLGSGTNTGELFF
TGTGCCAGCAGCTGGCTAGGGAGCGGCACGAACACCGGGGAGCTGTTTTTT
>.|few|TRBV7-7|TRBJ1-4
CASLTGLNNEKLFF
TGTGCTAGCCTAACAGGGTTGAATAATGAAAAACTGTTTTTT
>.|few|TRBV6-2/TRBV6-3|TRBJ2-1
CASSYQRTRYNEQFF
TGTGCCAGCAGTTATCAAAGGACCCGCTACAATGAGCAGTTCTTC
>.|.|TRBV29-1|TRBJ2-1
CSVQGRLQTYNEQFF
TGCAGCGTGCAGGGAAGGTTACAAACCTACAATGAGCAGTTCTTC
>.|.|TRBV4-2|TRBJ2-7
CASSQDKEYEQYF
TGTGCCAGCAGCCAAGATAAGGAATACGAGCAGTACTTC
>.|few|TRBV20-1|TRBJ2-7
CSAVGSVYEQYF
TGCAGTGCAGTGGGTAGTGTCTACGAGCAGTACTTC
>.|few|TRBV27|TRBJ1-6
CASSFGTGNNSPLHF
TGTGCCAGCAGTTTCGGGACGGGGAATAATTCACCCCTCCACTTT
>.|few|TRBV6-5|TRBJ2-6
CASSGTSGANVLTF
TGTGCCAGCAGTGGCACCTCTGGGGCCAACGTCCTGACTTTC
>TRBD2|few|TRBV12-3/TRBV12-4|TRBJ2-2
CASSPKTSTSAAKLFF
TGTGCCAGCAGTCCCAAAACCTCGACTAGCGCAGCGAAGCTGTTTTTT
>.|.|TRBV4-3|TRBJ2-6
CASTRGDSSSGANVLTF
TGCGCCAGCACCCGGGGGGACAGCAGCTCTGGGGCCAACGTCCTGACTTTC
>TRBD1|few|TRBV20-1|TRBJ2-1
CSATGGIYNEQFF
TGCAGTGCTACAGGGGGCATATACAATGAGCAGTTCTTC
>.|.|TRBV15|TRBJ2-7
CATSRAQGPYEQYF
TGTGCCACCAGCAGAGCCCAGGGGCCCTACGAGCAGTACTTC
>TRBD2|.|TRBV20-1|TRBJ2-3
CSAREAGTDTQYF
TGCAGTGCTAGGGAAGCGGGAACAGATACGCAGTATTTT
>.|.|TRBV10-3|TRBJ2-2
CAISESEGAGELFF
TGTGCCATCAGTGAGTCGGAGGGCGCCGGGGAGCTGTTTTTT
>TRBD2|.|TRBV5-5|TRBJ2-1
CASSLLAGTHNEQFF
TGTGCCAGCAGCTTACTAGCGGGTACCCACAATGAGCAGTTCTTC
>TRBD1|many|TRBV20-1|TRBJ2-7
CSADSGTADYEQYF
TGCAGTGCGGATTCCGGGACAGCCGACTACGAGCAGTACTTC
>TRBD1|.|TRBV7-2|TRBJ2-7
CTSSPGQPSYEQYF
TGTACCAGCAGCCCGGGACAGCCCTCCTACGAGCAGTACTTC
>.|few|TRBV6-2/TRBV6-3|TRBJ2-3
CASPFHGDTQYF
TGTGCCAGCCCCTTCCACGGGGATACGCAGTATTTT
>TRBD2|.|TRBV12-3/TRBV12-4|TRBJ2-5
CASSRLAGGETQYF
TGTGCCAGCAGCCGACTAGCGGGAGGGGAGACCCAGTACTTC
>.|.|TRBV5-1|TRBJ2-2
CASSLSPHTGELFF
TGCGCCAGCAGCTTGTCCCCTCACACCGGGGAGCTGTTTTTT